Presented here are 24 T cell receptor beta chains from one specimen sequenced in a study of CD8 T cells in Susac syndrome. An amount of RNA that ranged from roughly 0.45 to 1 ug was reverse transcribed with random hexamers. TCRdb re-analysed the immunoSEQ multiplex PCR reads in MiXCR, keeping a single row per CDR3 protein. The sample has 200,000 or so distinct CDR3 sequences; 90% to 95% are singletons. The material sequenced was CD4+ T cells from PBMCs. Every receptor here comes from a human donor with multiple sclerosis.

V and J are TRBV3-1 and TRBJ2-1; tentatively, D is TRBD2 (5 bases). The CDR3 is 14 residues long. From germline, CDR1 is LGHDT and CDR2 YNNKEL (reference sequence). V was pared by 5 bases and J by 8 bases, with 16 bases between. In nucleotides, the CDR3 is TGTGCCAGCAGCACTCACGCGGACTTGTATGAGCAGTTCTTC. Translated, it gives CASSTHADLYEQFF.

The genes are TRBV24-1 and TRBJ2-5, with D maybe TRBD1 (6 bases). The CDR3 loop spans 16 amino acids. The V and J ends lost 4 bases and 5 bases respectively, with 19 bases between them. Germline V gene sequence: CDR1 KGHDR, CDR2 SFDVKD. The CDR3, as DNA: TGTGCCACCAGTGACTTCGGACAGAATAAGGCGGAGACCCAGTACTTC. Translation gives CATSDFGQNKAETQYF.

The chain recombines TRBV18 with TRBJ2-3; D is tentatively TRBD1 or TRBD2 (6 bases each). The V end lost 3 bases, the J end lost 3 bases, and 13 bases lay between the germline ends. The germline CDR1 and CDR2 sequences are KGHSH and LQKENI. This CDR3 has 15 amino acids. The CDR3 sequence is CASSPRQAGTDTQYF. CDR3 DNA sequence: TGTGCCAGCTCACCCCGACAGGCGGGGACAGATACGCAGTATTTT.

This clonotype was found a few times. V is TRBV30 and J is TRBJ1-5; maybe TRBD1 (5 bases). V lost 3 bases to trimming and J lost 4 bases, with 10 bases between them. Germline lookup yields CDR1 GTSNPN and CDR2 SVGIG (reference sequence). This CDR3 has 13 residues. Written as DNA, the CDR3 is TGTGCCTGGAGCTTAGAGGGGAATCAGCCCCAGCATTTT. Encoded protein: CAWSLEGNQPQHF.

Here the CDR3 DNA reads TGCAGTGCTAGAGATCCCAACCGGCCTGGCTACACCTTC. It translates to CSARDPNRPGYTF. The J gene is TRBJ1-2, the V gene TRBV20-1; D not certain. Trimming shortened V by 0 bases and J by 7 bases, and 12 bases separated the two germline ends. The germline gives CDR1 DFQATT, CDR2 SNEGSKA (reference sequence). This CDR3 is built from 13 residues.

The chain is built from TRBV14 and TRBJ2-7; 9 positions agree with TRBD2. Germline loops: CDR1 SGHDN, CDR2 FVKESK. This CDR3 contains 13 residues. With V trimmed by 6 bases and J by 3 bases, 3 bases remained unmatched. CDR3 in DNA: TGTGCCAGCAGGACTAGCGGATACTACGAGCAGTACTTC. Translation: CASRTSGYYEQYF.

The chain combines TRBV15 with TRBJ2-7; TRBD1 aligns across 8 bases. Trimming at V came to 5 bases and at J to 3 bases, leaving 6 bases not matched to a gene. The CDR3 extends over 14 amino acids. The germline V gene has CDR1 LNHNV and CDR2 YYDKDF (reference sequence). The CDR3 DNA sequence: TGTGCCACCAGCTACAGGGGGGCATTCTACGAGCAGTACTTC. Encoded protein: CATSYRGAFYEQYF. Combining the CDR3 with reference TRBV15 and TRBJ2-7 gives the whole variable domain DAMVIQNPRYQVTQFGKPVTLSCSQTLNHNVMYWYQQKSSQAPKLLFHYYDKDFNNEADTPDNFQSRRPNTSFCFLDIRSPGLGDTAMYLCATSYRGAFYEQYFGPGTRLTVT.

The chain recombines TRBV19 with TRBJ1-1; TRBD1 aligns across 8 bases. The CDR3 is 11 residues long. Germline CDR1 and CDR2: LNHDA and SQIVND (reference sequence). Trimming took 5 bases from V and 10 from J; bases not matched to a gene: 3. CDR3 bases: TGTGCCAGTAGTTTCGACAGGGGAGCTTTCTTT. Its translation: CASSFDRGAFF.

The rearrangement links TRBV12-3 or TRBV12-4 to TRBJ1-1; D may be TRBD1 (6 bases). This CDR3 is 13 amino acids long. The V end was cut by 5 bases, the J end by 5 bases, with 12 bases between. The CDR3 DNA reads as TGTGCCAGCAGTCCGGGGACATTGACTGAAGCTTTCTTT. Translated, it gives CASSPGTLTEAFF.

The CDR3 loop reads CASSPLLAGANVLTF. In DNA form, the CDR3 reads TGTGCCAGCAGCCCCCTCCTGGCTGGGGCCAACGTCCTGACTTTC. The V gene is TRBV27, the J gene TRBJ2-6; no reliable D call. The CDR3 length is 15 residues. The germline CDR1 and CDR2 sequences are MNHEY and SMNVEV (reference sequence). V was pared by 6 bases and J by 2 bases, with 11 bases between.

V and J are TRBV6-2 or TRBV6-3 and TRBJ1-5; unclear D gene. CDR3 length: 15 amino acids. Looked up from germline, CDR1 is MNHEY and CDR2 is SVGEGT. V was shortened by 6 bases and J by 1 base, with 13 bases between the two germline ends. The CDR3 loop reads CASRNRVASNQPQHF. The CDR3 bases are TGTGCCAGCAGAAACCGCGTAGCGAGCAATCAGCCCCAGCATTTT.

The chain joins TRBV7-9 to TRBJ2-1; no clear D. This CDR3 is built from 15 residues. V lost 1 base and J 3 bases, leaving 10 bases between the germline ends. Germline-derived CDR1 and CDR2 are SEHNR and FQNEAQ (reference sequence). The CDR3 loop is CASSLVLVDYNEQFF. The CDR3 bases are TGTGCCAGCAGCTTAGTTCTTGTGGACTACAATGAGCAGTTCTTC.

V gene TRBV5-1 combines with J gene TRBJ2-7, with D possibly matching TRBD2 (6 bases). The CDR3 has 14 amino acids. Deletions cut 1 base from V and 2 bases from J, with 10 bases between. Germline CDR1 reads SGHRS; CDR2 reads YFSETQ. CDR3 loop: CASSLSEGAYEQYF. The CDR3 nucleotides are TGCGCCAGCAGCTTGTCGGAGGGTGCCTACGAGCAGTACTTC.

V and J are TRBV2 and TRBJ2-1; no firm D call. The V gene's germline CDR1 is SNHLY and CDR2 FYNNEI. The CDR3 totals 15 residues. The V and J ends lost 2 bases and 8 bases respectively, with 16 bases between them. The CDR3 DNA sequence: TGTGCCAGCAGTGAAAGGGCCCTGCCCGACGATGAGCAGTTCTTC. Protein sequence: CASSERALPDDEQFF.

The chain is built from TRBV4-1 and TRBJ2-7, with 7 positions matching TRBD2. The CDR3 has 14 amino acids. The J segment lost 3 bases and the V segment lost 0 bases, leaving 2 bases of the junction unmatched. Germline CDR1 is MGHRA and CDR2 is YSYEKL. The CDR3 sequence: CASSQDQRDYEQYF. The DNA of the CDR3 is TGCGCCAGCAGCCAAGATCAGCGGGACTACGAGCAGTACTTC.

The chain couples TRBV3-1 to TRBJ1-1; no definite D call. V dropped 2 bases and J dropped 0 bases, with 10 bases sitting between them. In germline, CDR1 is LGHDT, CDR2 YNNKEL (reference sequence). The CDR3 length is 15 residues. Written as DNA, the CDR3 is TGTGCCAGCAGCCAATCAGACGGTCTGAACACTGAAGCTTTCTTT. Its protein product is CASSQSDGLNTEAFF.

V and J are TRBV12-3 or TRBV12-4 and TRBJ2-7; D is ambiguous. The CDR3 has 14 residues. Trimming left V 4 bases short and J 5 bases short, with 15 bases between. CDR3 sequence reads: CASSSGPLEHEQYF. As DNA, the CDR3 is TGTGCCAGCAGTTCCGGACCCTTGGAGCACGAGCAGTACTTC.

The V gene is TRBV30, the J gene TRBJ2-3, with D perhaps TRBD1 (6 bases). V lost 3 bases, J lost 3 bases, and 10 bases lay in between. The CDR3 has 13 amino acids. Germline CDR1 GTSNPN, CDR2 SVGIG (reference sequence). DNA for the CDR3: TGTGCCTGGAGAACCGGGACAACAGATACGCAGTATTTT. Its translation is CAWRTGTTDTQYF.

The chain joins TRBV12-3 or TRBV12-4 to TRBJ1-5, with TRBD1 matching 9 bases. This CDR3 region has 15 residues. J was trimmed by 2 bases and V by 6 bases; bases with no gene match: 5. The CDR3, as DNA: TGTGCCAGCAGCCGGGACAGGGAAGGCAATCAGCCCCAGCATTTT. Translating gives CASSRDREGNQPQHF.

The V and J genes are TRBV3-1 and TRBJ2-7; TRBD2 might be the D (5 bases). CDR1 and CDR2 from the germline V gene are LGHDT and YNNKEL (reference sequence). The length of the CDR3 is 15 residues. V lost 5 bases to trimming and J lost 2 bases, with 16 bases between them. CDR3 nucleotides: TGTGCCAGCAGCTCACTAGGAGGAGGTCCCTACGAGCAGTACTTC. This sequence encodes CASSSLGGGPYEQYF.

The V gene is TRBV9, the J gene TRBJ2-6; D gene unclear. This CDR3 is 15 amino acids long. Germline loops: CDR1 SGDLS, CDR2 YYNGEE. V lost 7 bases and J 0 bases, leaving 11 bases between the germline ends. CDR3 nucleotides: TGTGCCAGCGCCCAGTGGGACTCTGGGGCCAACGTCCTGACTTTC. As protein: CASAQWDSGANVLTF.

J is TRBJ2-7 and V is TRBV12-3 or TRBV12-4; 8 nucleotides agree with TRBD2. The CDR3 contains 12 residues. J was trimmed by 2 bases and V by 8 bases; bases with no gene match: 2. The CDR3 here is CASRGGTYEQYF. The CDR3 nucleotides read TGTGCCAGCCGCGGGGGGACCTACGAGCAGTACTTC.

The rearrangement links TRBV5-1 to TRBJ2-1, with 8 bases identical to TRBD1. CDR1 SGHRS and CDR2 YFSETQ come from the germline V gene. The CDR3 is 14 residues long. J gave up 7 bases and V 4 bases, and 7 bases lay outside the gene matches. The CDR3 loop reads CASSLTGGTNEQFF. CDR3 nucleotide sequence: TGCGCCAGCAGCCTCACAGGGGGAACGAATGAGCAGTTCTTC.

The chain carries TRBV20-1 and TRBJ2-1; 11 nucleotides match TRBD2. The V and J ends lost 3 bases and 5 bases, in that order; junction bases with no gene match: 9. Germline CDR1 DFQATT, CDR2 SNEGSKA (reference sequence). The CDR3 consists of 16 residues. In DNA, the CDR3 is TGCAGTGCTAGCCCTAGCGGGGGGATGTCCGACAATGAGCAGTTCTTC. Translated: CSASPSGGMSDNEQFF.